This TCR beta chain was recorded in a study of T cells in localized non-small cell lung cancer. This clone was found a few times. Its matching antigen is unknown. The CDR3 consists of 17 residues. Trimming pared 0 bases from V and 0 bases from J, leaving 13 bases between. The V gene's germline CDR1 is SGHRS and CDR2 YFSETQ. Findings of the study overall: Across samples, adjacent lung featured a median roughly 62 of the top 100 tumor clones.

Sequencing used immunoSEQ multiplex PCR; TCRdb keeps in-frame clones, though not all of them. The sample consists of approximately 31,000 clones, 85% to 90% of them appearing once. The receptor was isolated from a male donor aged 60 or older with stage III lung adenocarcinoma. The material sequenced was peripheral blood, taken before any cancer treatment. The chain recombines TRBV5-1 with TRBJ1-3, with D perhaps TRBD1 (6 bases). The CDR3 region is CASSLDIVGGSGNTIYF. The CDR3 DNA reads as TGCGCCAGCAGCTTGGATATAGTAGGGGGCTCTGGAAACACCATATATTTT.